The rows below give T cell receptor beta chains drawn from one sample of a study of CD8 T cells in ankylosing spondylitis. MiXCR, applied by TCRdb to the 5' RACE reads, yields one record per CDR3 protein. The sample holds hundreds of thousands of distinct CDR3 sequences, 20% seen once. Material for sequencing was blood, either unsorted or a sorted T cell fraction (not recorded which). The receptors derive from a male donor with ankylosing spondylitis or in good health (not recorded which). The CDR3 runs from the conserved cysteine through the conserved F or W. The D gene is left open where the match is weak. The size of a clone is reported for some rows only, either as once, few or many, or as a class for expanded clones.

J: TRBJ2-7; size: NA; D: TRBD1; V: TRBV5-6; CDR3: CASSWGTASYEQYF; DNA: TGTGCCAGCAGCTGGGGGACAGCCTCCTACGAGCAGTACTTC
J: TRBJ2-5; size: few; D: NA; V: TRBV7-8; CDR3: CASIQDLDSQETQYF; DNA: TGTGCCAGCATCCAAGACTTAGATAGCCAAGAGACCCAGTACTTC
J: TRBJ2-3; size: NA; D: TRBD1; V: TRBV11-2; CDR3: CASSLRTGADTQYF; DNA: TGTGCCAGCAGCTTGAGGACAGGGGCAGATACGCAGTATTTT
J: TRBJ2-7; size: many; D: TRBD2; V: TRBV12-3/TRBV12-4; CDR3: CASSLRASGAYEQYF; DNA: TGTGCCAGCAGTCTTCGGGCTAGCGGAGCCTACGAGCAGTACTTC
J: TRBJ2-3; size: few; D: NA; V: TRBV11-2; CDR3: CASSSWENTDTQYF; DNA: TGTGCCAGCAGCTCTTGGGAGAACACAGATACGCAGTATTTT
J: TRBJ2-3; size: NA; D: NA; V: TRBV5-1; CDR3: CASSPWKVTDTQYF; DNA: TGCGCCAGCAGCCCCTGGAAAGTCACAGATACGCAGTATTTT
J: TRBJ2-5; size: few; D: NA; V: TRBV9; CDR3: CASSVAGAAETQYF; DNA: TGTGCCAGCAGCGTAGCAGGGGCGGCAGAGACCCAGTACTTC
J: TRBJ2-7; size: few; D: NA; V: TRBV13; CDR3: CASSLRGEGDEQYF; DNA: TGTGCCAGCAGCCTCCGAGGGGAGGGGGACGAGCAGTACTTC
J: TRBJ2-5; size: NA; D: TRBD2; V: TRBV3-1; CDR3: CASSQPSSGEETQYF; DNA: TGTGCCAGCAGCCAACCCTCTAGCGGGGAAGAGACCCAGTACTTC
J: TRBJ2-3; size: NA; D: NA; V: TRBV12-3/TRBV12-4; CDR3: CASSFGRTDTQYF; DNA: TGTGCCAGCAGTTTCGGTCGCACAGATACGCAGTATTTT